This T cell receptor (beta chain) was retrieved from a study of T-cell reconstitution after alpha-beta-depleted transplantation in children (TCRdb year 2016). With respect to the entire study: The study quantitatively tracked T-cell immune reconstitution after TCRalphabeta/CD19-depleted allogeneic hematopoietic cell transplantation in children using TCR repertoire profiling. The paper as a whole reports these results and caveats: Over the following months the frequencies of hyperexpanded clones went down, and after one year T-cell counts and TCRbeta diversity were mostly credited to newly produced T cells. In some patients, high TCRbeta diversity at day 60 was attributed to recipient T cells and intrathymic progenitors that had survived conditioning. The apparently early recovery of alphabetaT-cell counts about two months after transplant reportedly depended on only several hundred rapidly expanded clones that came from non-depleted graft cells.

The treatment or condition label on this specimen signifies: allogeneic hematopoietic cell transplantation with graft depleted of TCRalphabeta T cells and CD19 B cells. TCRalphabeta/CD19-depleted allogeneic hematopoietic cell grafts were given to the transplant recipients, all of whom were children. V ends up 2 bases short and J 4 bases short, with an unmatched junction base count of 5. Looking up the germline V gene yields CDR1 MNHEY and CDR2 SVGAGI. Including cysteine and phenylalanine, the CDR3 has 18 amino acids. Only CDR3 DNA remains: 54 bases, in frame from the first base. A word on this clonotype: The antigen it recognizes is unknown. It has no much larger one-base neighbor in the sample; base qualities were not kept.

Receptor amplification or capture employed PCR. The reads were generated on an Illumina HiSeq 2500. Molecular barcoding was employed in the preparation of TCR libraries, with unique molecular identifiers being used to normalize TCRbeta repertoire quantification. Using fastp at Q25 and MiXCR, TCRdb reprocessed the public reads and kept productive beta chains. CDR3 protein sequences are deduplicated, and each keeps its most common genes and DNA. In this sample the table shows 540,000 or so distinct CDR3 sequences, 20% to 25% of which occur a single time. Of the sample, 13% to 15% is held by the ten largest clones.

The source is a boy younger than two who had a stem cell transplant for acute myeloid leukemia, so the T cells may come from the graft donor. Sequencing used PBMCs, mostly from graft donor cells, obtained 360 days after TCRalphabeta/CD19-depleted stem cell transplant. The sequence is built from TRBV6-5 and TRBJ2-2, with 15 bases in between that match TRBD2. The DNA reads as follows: TGTGCCAGCAGTTACCGGACTAGCGGGGGGGCCTTCACCGGGGAGCTGTTTTTT. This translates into CASSYRTSGGAFTGELFF.